Listed below are T cell receptor beta chains from one sample, sequenced in a study of blood T cell repertoires in COVID-19. TCRdb's table, derived via immunoSEQ multiplex PCR, lists solely in-frame clones and lacks some. The sample carries about 120,000 clones, 77% recorded once. The source material was peripheral blood. The receptor set was obtained from a human donor in a cohort sampled during active COVID-19. CDR3s include the opening cysteine and the closing phenylalanine or tryptophan. A D gene is named only where the DNA matches it firmly. Size is omitted from some rows. Given values are once, few, many or a class for expanded clones.

d_call j_call v_call clone_size cdr3_aa cdr3_nt
TRBD1 TRBJ2-7 TRBV9 NA CASSVGTGAYEQYF TGTGCCAGCAGCGTCGGGACAGGGGCTTACGAGCAGTACTTC
TRBD2 TRBJ2-5 TRBV19 NA CASKLGVGGGETQYF TGTGCCAGTAAATTGGGAGTTGGGGGGGGAGAGACCCAGTACTTC
TRBD2 TRBJ2-3 TRBV5-6 NA CASSFATGLAGVDTQYF TGTGCCAGCAGTTTTGCTACGGGACTAGCGGGTGTAGATACGCAGTATTTT
NA TRBJ2-2 TRBV9 few CASRGARDTGELFF TGTGCCAGCAGAGGGGCAAGGGACACCGGGGAGCTGTTTTTT
NA TRBJ2-2 TRBV3-1/TRBV3-2 once CASSQDLWGHSNTGELFF TGTGCCAGCAGCCAAGACTTGTGGGGACATTCGAACACCGGGGAGCTGTTTTTT
NA TRBJ1-1 TRBV5-1 NA CASSLEPPALMNTEAFF TGCGCCAGCAGCTTGGAACCTCCCGCGCTTATGAACACTGAAGCTTTCTTT
TRBD1 TRBJ2-7 TRBV4-2 NA CASSQDLDRDSSYEQYF TGTGCCAGCAGCCAAGATCTGGACCGGGACAGCTCCTACGAGCAGTACTTC
NA TRBJ1-5 TRBV3-1/TRBV3-2 NA CASSHGTPNQPQHF TGTGCCAGCAGCCACGGGACACCGAATCAGCCCCAGCATTTT
NA TRBJ2-4 TRBV11-1 NA CASSLGTSSKNIQYF TGTGCCAGCAGCTTAGGTACTAGCAGCAAAAACATTCAGTACTTC
TRBD1 TRBJ1-4 TRBV9 NA CASSVGQGVEEKLFF TGTGCCAGCAGCGTAGGACAGGGGGTAGAAGAAAAACTGTTTTTT
TRBD1 TRBJ1-6 TRBV6-1 NA CASSEQGARNSPLHF TGTGCCAGCAGTGAACAGGGGGCGAGAAATTCACCCCTCCACTTT
TRBD1 TRBJ2-5 TRBV5-6 NA CASSLGRQGETQYF TGTGCCAGCAGCTTGGGGAGACAGGGCGAGACCCAGTACTTC
TRBD2 TRBJ2-1 TRBV11-3 NA CASSLGASGGPSYNEQFF TGTGCCAGCAGCTTAGGGGCTAGCGGGGGGCCCTCCTACAATGAGCAGTTCTTC
TRBD1 TRBJ1-6 TRBV4-1 NA CASSQDTRTGFSPLHF TGCGCCAGCAGCCAAGATACGAGGACAGGGTTTTCACCCCTCCACTTT
TRBD1 TRBJ2-2 TRBV5-1 NA CASSLLGQGGDTGELFF TGCGCCAGCAGCTTACTCGGACAGGGGGGCGACACCGGGGAGCTGTTTTTT
NA TRBJ2-1 TRBV29-1 NA CSGVTEGYEQFF TGCAGCGGGGTTACTGAGGGCTATGAGCAGTTCTTC
NA TRBJ1-2 TRBV28 NA CASSFINRVAGYTF TGTGCCAGCAGTTTTATAAACAGGGTAGCTGGCTACACCTTC
NA TRBJ2-1 TRBV28 NA CASSSQDINLRHEQFF TGTGCCAGCAGTTCCCAGGACATTAACTTACGGCATGAGCAGTTCTTC
NA TRBJ2-7 TRBV30 NA CAWSSGTRAYEQYF TGTGCCTGGAGTTCCGGGACACGCGCCTACGAGCAGTACTTC
TRBD1 TRBJ1-2 TRBV9 NA CASSTGTALNYGYTF TGTGCCAGCAGTACCGGGACAGCTTTAAACTATGGCTACACCTTC
NA TRBJ1-3 TRBV18 NA CASSLTQGPISSGNTIYF TGTGCCAGCTCACTAACTCAGGGCCCCATAAGCTCTGGAAACACCATATATTTT
TRBD1 TRBJ1-4 TRBV2 NA CASSDGLSGGWNEKLFF TGTGCCAGCAGTGACGGTCTTTCAGGGGGCTGGAATGAAAAACTGTTTTTT
NA TRBJ1-1 TRBV18 NA CASSPQQGATEAFF TGTGCCAGCTCACCGCAACAGGGTGCCACTGAAGCTTTCTTT
TRBD2 TRBJ2-7 TRBV28 NA CASSFWGGEQYF TGTGCCAGCAGTTTTTGGGGGGGCGAGCAGTACTTC
NA TRBJ2-7 TRBV3-1/TRBV3-2 NA CASSQVASREQYF TGTGCCAGCAGCCAAGTGGCTAGCCGCGAGCAGTACTTC
TRBD1 TRBJ1-5 TRBV2 NA CASRRVQGASQPQHF TGTGCCAGCAGGCGGGTTCAGGGGGCTAGTCAGCCCCAGCATTTT
NA TRBJ2-4 TRBV24-1 NA CATSDFNSPNIQYF TGTGCCACCAGTGATTTCAACAGCCCAAACATTCAGTACTTC
NA TRBJ1-1 TRBV6-1 NA CASSEDHREYTEAFF TGTGCCAGCAGTGAGGATCACAGGGAGTACACTGAAGCTTTCTTT
TRBD2 TRBJ2-5 TRBV6-2/TRBV6-3 NA CASSQLATSLETQYF TGTGCCAGCAGTCAATTAGCGACTAGCCTAGAGACCCAGTACTTC
TRBD1 TRBJ1-5 TRBV7-8 NA CASSPGQGGQPQHF TGTGCCAGCAGCCCGGGACAGGGTGGACAGCCCCAGCATTTT